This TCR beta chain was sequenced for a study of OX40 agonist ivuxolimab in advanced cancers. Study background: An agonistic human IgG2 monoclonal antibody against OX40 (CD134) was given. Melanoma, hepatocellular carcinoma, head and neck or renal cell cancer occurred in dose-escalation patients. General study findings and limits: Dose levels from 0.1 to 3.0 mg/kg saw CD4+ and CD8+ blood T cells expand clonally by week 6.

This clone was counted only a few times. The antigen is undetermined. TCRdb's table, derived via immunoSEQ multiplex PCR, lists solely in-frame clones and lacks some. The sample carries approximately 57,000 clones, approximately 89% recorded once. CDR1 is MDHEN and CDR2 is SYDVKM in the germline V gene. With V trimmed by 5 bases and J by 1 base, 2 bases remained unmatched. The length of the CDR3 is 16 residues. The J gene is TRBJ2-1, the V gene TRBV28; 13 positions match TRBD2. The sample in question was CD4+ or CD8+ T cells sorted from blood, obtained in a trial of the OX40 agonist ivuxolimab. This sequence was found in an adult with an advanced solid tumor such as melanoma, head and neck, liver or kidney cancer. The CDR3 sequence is CASSTSGRGSYNEQFF. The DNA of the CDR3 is TGTGCCAGCAGTACTAGCGGGAGGGGATCCTACAATGAGCAGTTCTTC.